This is a list of T cell receptor beta chains from one sample in a study of blood T cells in healthy people across ages. TCRdb fed the 5' RACE reads into MiXCR, producing one record per CDR3 protein. The table has around 800,000 distinct CDR3 sequences, 40% to 50% seen once. The sample was blood. The origin of the receptors is a man in his sixties in good health. CDR3s include the opening cysteine and the closing phenylalanine or tryptophan. A D gene is named only where the DNA matches it firmly. Rows may omit the clone size; those that give it use once, few, many or a size class.

>-|12|TRBJ2-3|-|TRBV27
TGTGCCAACAGCCCAAGCACAGATACGCAGTATTTT
CANSPSTDTQYF
>TRBD1|16|TRBJ2-2|-|TRBV7-9
TGTGCCAGCAGACCAAATACAGGGGGCTACACCGGGGAGCTGTTTTTT
CASRPNTGGYTGELFF
>TRBD2|15|TRBJ2-5|-|TRBV25-1
TGTGCCAGCAGTGCTACTAGCGGGTCCCAAGAGACCCAGTACTTC
CASSATSGSQETQYF
>-|15|TRBJ2-7|-|TRBV5-1
TGCGCCAGCAGCTTGACGGCAGGTTACCTCTACGAGCAGTACTTC
CASSLTAGYLYEQYF
>-|14|TRBJ2-1|-|TRBV28
TGTGCCAGCAGTTTGGATACCGGCTACAATGAGCAGTTCTTC
CASSLDTGYNEQFF
>-|14|TRBJ2-5|few|TRBV3-1
TGTGCCAGCAGCCACCGACAGAACCAAGAGACCCAGTACTTC
CASSHRQNQETQYF
>TRBD2|13|TRBJ2-7|-|TRBV18
TGTGCCAGCTCACCACCGTGGGGGGGCGAGCAGTACTTC
CASSPPWGGEQYF
>-|15|TRBJ2-1|many|TRBV4-3
TGCGCCAGCAGCATCGGGACCCACCTTTACAATGAGCAGTTCTTC
CASSIGTHLYNEQFF
>-|14|TRBJ2-7|-|TRBV12-3/TRBV12-4
TGTGCCAGCAGTATGGGGGCCTACGGGGACGAGCAGTACTTC
CASSMGAYGDEQYF
>TRBD2|15|TRBJ2-3|-|TRBV12-3/TRBV12-4
TGTGCCAGCAGTTTTGTTAGCGGGGGGGCTGGGACGCAGTATTTT
CASSFVSGGAGTQYF
>TRBD1|13|TRBJ1-6|-|TRBV25-1
TGTGCCAGCAGTGCCCGGGACAGTTCTCCCCTCCACTTT
CASSARDSSPLHF
>TRBD2|16|TRBJ2-1|-|TRBV7-2
TGTGCCAGCAGCCCCAGACTAGCGGGGTTGTACAATGAGCAGTTCTTC
CASSPRLAGLYNEQFF
>-|16|TRBJ2-1|-|TRBV11-2
TGTGCCAGCAGCTTAGTTCTCGACCTTACCTACAATGAGCAGTTCTTC
CASSLVLDLTYNEQFF
>-|15|TRBJ1-1|-|TRBV6-2/TRBV6-3
TGTGCCAGCAGTACCCCTGGGGGTATGGGCACTGAAGCTTTCTTT
CASSTPGGMGTEAFF
>-|12|TRBJ2-7|-|TRBV2
TGTGCCAGCAGCAAAGGTGTCCACGAACAGTACTTC
CASSKGVHEQYF
>-|16|TRBJ2-3|-|TRBV6-7
TGTGCCAGCAGTTACAACGGGACAAATCGCACAGATACGCAGTATTTT
CASSYNGTNRTDTQYF
>TRBD1|15|TRBJ1-2|-|TRBV5-6
TGTGCCAGCAGCGGGCTTCGAGGGGGCTTGGATGGCTACACCTTC
CASSGLRGGLDGYTF
>-|15|TRBJ1-1|-|TRBV7-9
TGTGCCAGCAGCCATTCTGACAGACCCTACACTGAAGCTTTCTTT
CASSHSDRPYTEAFF
>-|14|TRBJ1-1|-|TRBV10-3
TGTGCCATCGGGCCGAGGGGGGCTCCCACTGAAGCTTTCTTT
CAIGPRGAPTEAFF
>-|14|TRBJ1-5|-|TRBV29-1
TGCAGCGTTCAGAATGGAAGCTCCAATCAGCCCCAGCATTTT
CSVQNGSSNQPQHF
>-|15|TRBJ2-1|-|TRBV20-1
TGCAGTGCTAGAGCCCTGTCGAGCTCCTACAATGAGCAGTTCTTC
CSARALSSSYNEQFF
>-|14|TRBJ1-4|few|TRBV3-1
TGTGCCAGCAGCCAAGACGGGGGAGGTGAAAAACTGTTTTTT
CASSQDGGGEKLFF
>TRBD2|14|TRBJ2-5|few|TRBV6-2/TRBV6-3
TGTGCCAGCAGTTACGGCGGGGGTCTAGAGACCCAGTACTTC
CASSYGGGLETQYF
>-|13|TRBJ1-1|-|TRBV7-2
TGTGCCAGCAGCGTCGCATGGAACACTGAAGCTTTCTTT
CASSVAWNTEAFF
>-|14|TRBJ2-3|-|TRBV29-1
TGCAGCGTTGAAGGTGCGGGGCGCGGAGATACGCAGTATTTT
CSVEGAGRGDTQYF
>TRBD1|18|TRBJ1-1|-|TRBV7-8
TGTGCCAGCAGCTTCCTCAAATCGACAGGGTTCTTGAACACTGAAGCTTTCTTT
CASSFLKSTGFLNTEAFF
>TRBD2|16|TRBJ2-1|-|TRBV12-3/TRBV12-4
TGTGCCAGCAGTAGGGCGGGGGCGGGGGGCAGCAATGAGCAGTTCTTC
CASSRAGAGGSNEQFF
>TRBD2|14|TRBJ2-1|-|TRBV5-5
TGTGCCAGCAGCTGGGGACTAGCGCAAGAGACCCAGTTCTTC
CASSWGLAQETQFF